This TCR beta chain was sequenced during a study of PD-L1 blockade in urothelial cancer. The time point: pretreatment peripheral blood. The CDR3 runs 15 residues. The germline V gene encodes CDR1 GTSNPN and CDR2 SVGIG (reference sequence). Trimming cost V 4 bases and J 1 base; bases outside gene matches: 7. Profiling relied on immunoSEQ multiplex PCR, and the TCRdb table lists in-frame clones only, not all of them. The sample has tens of thousands of clones; about four fifths are singletons. The J gene is TRBJ2-3, the V gene TRBV30, with 8 bases that match TRBD2. The clonotype comes from a man between 65 and 85 years old with urothelial cancer. Material: PBMCs, obtained around atezolizumab (anti-PD-L1) treatment. The CDR3 bases are TGTGCCTGGACATATTCGGGAGGGCGCACAGATACGCAGTATTTT. Protein sequence: CAWTYSGGRTDTQYF.